These 13 T cell receptor beta chains were all obtained from the same sample, sequenced in a study of immune cell composition in non-small cell lung cancer. Libraries were prepared by immunoSEQ multiplex PCR; TCRdb keeps only in-frame clonotypes and omits some of them. The sample lists approximately 6,700 clones, roughly two thirds occurring once. The normal lung sample lay at least 3 cm, and maximally far, from the tumour. The specimen was non-adjacent lung tissue. These receptors all come from a human donor with non-small cell lung cancer.

The DNA of the CDR3 is TGTGCCAGCAGCTTGGATGGAGGACGGAGCTATGGCTACACCTTC. As protein: CASSLDGGRSYGYTF. The chain joins TRBV5-6 to TRBJ1-2; D gene unclear. Germline V gene sequence: CDR1 SGHDT, CDR2 YYEEEE. Trimming left V 0 bases short and J 4 bases short, with 13 bases between. The CDR3 is 15 residues long.

Only a few counts were recorded for this clone. Different DNA sequences within this sample yield the same CDR3. The genes are TRBV6-1 and TRBJ1-4, with 10 bases identical to TRBD1. Germline CDR1 and CDR2: MNHNS and SASEGT. After removal of 5 bases from V and 10 bases from J, the junction contained 7 bases not matched to a gene. The CDR3 has 14 amino acids. CDR3 amino acids: CASSSGTGVGKLFF. The CDR3 DNA sequence: TGTGCCAGCAGTTCGGGGACAGGGGTAGGAAAACTGTTTTTT.

V is TRBV6-4 and J is TRBJ2-5; D not resolved. V lost 3 bases and J 2 bases, leaving 7 bases between the germline ends. CDR3 size: 13 residues. Germline V gives CDR1 MRHNA, CDR2 SNTAGT. The DNA of the CDR3 is TGTGCCAGCAGTGAGCGGCCTCAAGAGACCCAGTACTTC. This sequence encodes CASSERPQETQYF.

This clone was counted a few times. The chain uses TRBV6-6 and TRBJ2-2, with 10 bases matching TRBD2. Germline values: CDR1 MNHNY, CDR2 SVGAGI (reference sequence). This CDR3 is built from 15 residues. J lost 7 bases, V lost 2 bases, and 4 bases had no gene match. The CDR3 reads CASSYTSGAGGELFF. The DNA for the CDR3 is TGTGCCAGCAGTTACACTAGCGGGGCAGGCGGGGAGCTGTTTTTT.

The rearrangement uses TRBV20-1 and TRBJ2-3, with no clear D. The V and J ends lost 3 bases and 5 bases respectively, with 6 bases between them. Germline values: CDR1 DFQATT, CDR2 SNEGSKA (reference sequence). The CDR3 has 11 amino acids. This chain's CDR3 is CSASPGDTQYF. As DNA, the CDR3 is TGCAGTGCTAGTCCCGGAGATACGCAGTATTTT.

This CDR3 reads CSVSEGRRNEQFF. The CDR3 region has the DNA TGCAGCGTTTCGGAAGGGAGGCGCAATGAGCAGTTCTTC. J is TRBJ2-1 and V is TRBV29-1, with TRBD2 as a possible D gene (6 bases). CDR3 length: 13 residues. The ends were cut back, 5 bases at V and 6 bases at J, with 14 bases in the middle. Germline loops: CDR1 SQVTM, CDR2 ANQGSEA.

The chain joins TRBV7-9 to TRBJ2-5, with 12 positions matching TRBD2. The germline V gene encodes CDR1 SEHNR and CDR2 FQNEAQ (reference sequence). After removal of 1 base from V and 4 bases from J, the junction contained 4 bases not matched to a gene. The CDR3 sequence is 16 residues long. The CDR3 region has the DNA TGTGCCAGCAGCTTAGAGTCGGGACTAGCGGGAGAGACCCAGTACTTC. This translates into CASSLESGLAGETQYF.

This rearrangement joins TRBV6-5 to TRBJ1-2; D gene uncertain. The CDR3 covers 14 residues. Germline V gives CDR1 MNHEY, CDR2 SVGAGI. Trimming left V 0 bases short and J 4 bases short, with 9 bases between. CDR3 amino acids: CASSYSKQFYGYTF. The CDR3 DNA follows: TGTGCCAGCAGTTACTCGAAACAGTTCTATGGCTACACCTTC.

This chain links TRBV7-3 with TRBJ2-3, with TRBD2 matching 11 bases. Germline CDR1 reads SGHTA; CDR2 reads FQGTGA. V shed 6 bases, J shed 2 bases, and the junction held 4 bases outside the gene matches. CDR3 length: 15 amino acids. CDR3 region: CASRVAGGITDTQYF. The CDR3 DNA reads as TGTGCCAGCAGGGTAGCGGGGGGGATCACAGATACGCAGTATTTT.

This chain uses TRBV30 with TRBJ2-7; D is unresolved. Germline loops: CDR1 GTSNPN, CDR2 SVGIG (reference sequence). The CDR3 loop spans 14 amino acids. V was pared by 0 bases and J by 4 bases, with 13 bases between. CDR3 residues: CAWSVRVVPYEQYF. CDR3 DNA sequence: TGTGCCTGGAGTGTACGGGTAGTGCCGTACGAGCAGTACTTC.

J is TRBJ2-6 and V is TRBV30, with 8 positions matching TRBD1. The CDR3 runs to 18 residues. Looked up from germline, CDR1 is GTSNPN and CDR2 is SVGIG (reference sequence). V dropped 1 base and J dropped 3; count of bases not matched to a gene: 11. The CDR3 sequence: CAWSAIRQGAVGANVLTF. The CDR3 region has the DNA TGTGCCTGGAGTGCCATCCGGCAGGGGGCTGTTGGGGCCAACGTCCTGACTTTC.

This clone turned up a few times. The genes are TRBV7-3 and TRBJ1-1, with D perhaps matching TRBD1 (6 bases). CDR3 length equals 16 residues. The V end was cut by 0 bases, the J end by 7 bases, with 18 bases between. Germline V lookup: CDR1 SGHTA, CDR2 FQGTGA. In DNA form, the CDR3 reads TGTGCCAGCAGCTTAACGCCCCCAGGGGTGAACGGTGAAGCTTTCTTT. Its protein product is CASSLTPPGVNGEAFF.

The rearrangement links TRBV6-1 to TRBJ1-5; 10 bases line up with TRBD1. Per germline, CDR1 MNHNS and CDR2 SASEGT. The CDR3 length is 19 residues. With 2 bases clipped from V and 0 bases from J, the junction kept 10 bases outside the gene matches. The CDR3 is CASSEKAGQGFYSNQPQHF. CDR3 nucleotide sequence: TGTGCCAGCAGTGAAAAGGCGGGACAGGGGTTCTATAGCAATCAGCCCCAGCATTTT.